This TCR beta chain was sequenced in a study of blood T cell repertoires in COVID-19. Overall study context: COVID-19 samples, acute and convalescent, were from the United States, Italy and Spain. T cells, B-cell-depleted T cells, or PBMCs supplied cDNA or gDNA.

This CDR3 is built from 15 residues. Germline CDR1 SGHNT, CDR2 YENEEA. Trimming removed 5 bases at V and 1 base at J, with 14 bases between. Sequenced by immunoSEQ multiplex PCR; TCRdb stores in-frame clones only, minus some. The sample records 110,000 or so clones, 87% being singletons. The clonotype originates from a human donor in a cohort sampled during active COVID-19. The sequenced sample consisted of peripheral blood. The chain uses TRBV11-3 and TRBJ1-1, with TRBD1 as a possible D gene (6 bases). CDR3 protein: CASSPWTERNTEAFF. For the CDR3, the DNA is TGTGCCAGCAGCCCTTGGACAGAGAGGAACACTGAAGCTTTCTTT.